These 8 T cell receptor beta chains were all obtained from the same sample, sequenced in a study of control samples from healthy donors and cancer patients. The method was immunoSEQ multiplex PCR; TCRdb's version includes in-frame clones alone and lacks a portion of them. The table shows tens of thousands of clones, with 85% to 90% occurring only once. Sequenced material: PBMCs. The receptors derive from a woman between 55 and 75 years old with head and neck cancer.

CDR3 coding DNA: TGTGCCAGCAGCCGACCAGCGGGAGGTCCCTACGAGCAGTACTTC. Amino acids: CASSRPAGGPYEQYF. The chain is built from TRBV14 and TRBJ2-7, with 9 bases that match TRBD2. Germline CDR1 reads SGHDN; CDR2 reads FVKESK. Trimming removed 4 bases from V and 2 bases from J; junction bases left unmatched: 6. This CDR3 is 15 amino acids long.

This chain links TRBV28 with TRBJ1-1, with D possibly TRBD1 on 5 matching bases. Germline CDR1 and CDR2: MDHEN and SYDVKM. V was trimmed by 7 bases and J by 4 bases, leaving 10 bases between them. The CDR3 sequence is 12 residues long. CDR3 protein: CASTNRLTEAFF. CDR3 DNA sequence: TGTGCCAGCACCAACAGGCTCACTGAAGCTTTCTTT. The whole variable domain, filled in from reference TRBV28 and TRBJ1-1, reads DVKVTQSSRYLVKRTGEKVFLECVQDMDHENMFWYRQDPGLGLRLIYFSYDVKMKEKGDIPEGYSVSREKKERFSLILESASTNQTSMYLCASTNRLTEAFFGQGTRLTVV.

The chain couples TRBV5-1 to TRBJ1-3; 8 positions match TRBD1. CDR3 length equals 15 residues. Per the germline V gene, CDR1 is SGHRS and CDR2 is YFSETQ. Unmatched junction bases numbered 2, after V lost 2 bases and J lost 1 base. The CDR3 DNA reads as TGCGCCAGCAGCTTCAGGGGGCAATCTGGAAACACCATATATTTT. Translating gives CASSFRGQSGNTIYF.

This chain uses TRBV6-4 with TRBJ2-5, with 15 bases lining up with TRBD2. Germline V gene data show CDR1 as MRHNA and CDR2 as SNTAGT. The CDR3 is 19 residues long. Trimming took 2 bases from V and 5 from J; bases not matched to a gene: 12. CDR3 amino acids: CASSDPRTSGRAPGETQYF. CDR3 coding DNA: TGTGCCAGCAGTGACCCCAGGACTAGCGGGAGGGCCCCAGGGGAGACCCAGTACTTC.

In nucleotides, the CDR3 is TGTGCCAGCAGCCGTGGACAGGGTCAGTCCTACGAGCAGTACTTC. Translation gives CASSRGQGQSYEQYF. V usage is TRBV28 and J usage is TRBJ2-7; 8 bases align to TRBD1. The CDR3 consists of 15 residues. V shed 6 bases, J shed 1 base, and the junction held 8 bases outside the gene matches. CDR1 MDHEN and CDR2 SYDVKM come from the germline V gene.

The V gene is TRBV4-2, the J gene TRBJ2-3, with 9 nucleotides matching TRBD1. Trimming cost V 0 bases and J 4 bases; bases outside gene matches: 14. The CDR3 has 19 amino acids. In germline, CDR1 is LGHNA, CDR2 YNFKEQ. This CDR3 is CASSQELDRGFSRADTQYF. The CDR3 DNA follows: TGTGCCAGCAGCCAAGAATTGGACAGGGGATTTAGTAGGGCAGATACGCAGTATTTT.

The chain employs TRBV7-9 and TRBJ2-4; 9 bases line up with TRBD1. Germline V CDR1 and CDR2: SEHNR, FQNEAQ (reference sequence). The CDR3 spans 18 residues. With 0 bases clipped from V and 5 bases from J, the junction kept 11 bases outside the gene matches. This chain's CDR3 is CASSLALGAGTGQNIQYF. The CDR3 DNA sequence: TGTGCCAGCAGCTTAGCGCTGGGAGCCGGGACAGGGCAAAACATTCAGTACTTC.

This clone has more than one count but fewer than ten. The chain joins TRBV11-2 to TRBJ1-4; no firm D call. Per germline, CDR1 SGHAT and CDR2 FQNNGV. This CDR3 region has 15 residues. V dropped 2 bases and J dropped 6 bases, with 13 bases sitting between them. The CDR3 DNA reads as TGTGCCAGCAGCTTAATCGGGGAGACACATGAAAAACTGTTTTTT. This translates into CASSLIGETHEKLFF.